A single sample gave rise to the 7 T cell receptor beta chains below, sequenced in a study of radiation and T cells in renal cell carcinoma. The time point: blood 2 weeks post-SBRT. Treatment meaning: 15 Gy SBRT to primary tumor, nephrectomy 4 weeks later. Using immunoSEQ multiplex PCR, the repertoire was profiled, and TCRdb retains in-frame clones only, with some absent. The sample lists over 60,000 clones; roughly 72% were seen once. Here the sequenced sample was blood, taken from a patient whose treatment included radiotherapy and nephrectomy. The source is a man in his 60s with renal cell carcinoma.

This sequence joins TRBV11-2 and TRBJ2-3; 10 nucleotides match TRBD2. V dropped 3 bases and J dropped 3; count of bases not matched to a gene: 15. In germline, CDR1 is SGHAT, CDR2 FQNNGV. The CDR3 contains 19 residues. The CDR3 here is CASSLEGLAGASGTDTQYF. The CDR3 DNA sequence: TGTGCCAGCAGCTTGGAGGGGCTAGCGGGGGCTTCAGGGACAGATACGCAGTATTTT. The whole variable domain, filled in from reference TRBV11-2 and TRBJ2-3, reads EAGVAQSPRYKIIEKRQSVAFWCNPISGHATLYWYQQILGQGPKLLIQFQNNGVVDDSQLPKDRFSAERLKGVDSTLKIQPAKLEDSAVYLCASSLEGLAGASGTDTQYFGPGTRLTVL.

This clone was seen only once. The CDR3 loop reads CASSAPGLAGQDTQYF. In DNA form, the CDR3 reads TGTGCCAGCAGCGCCCCGGGACTAGCGGGACAAGATACGCAGTATTTT. The genes are TRBV9 and TRBJ2-3, with TRBD2 matching 13 bases. The CDR3 has 16 amino acids. V was clipped by 3 bases and J by 5 bases; unmatched bases: 6. CDR1 is SGDLS and CDR2 is YYNGEE in the germline V gene.

The chain recombines TRBV15 with TRBJ2-5; D is unclear. The DNA matches TRBJ2-7 better at its end, which makes the J call doubtful. This CDR3 comprises 14 residues. Per the germline V gene, CDR1 is LNHNV and CDR2 is YYDKDF (reference sequence). The CDR3 coding sequence is TGTGCCACCAGCAGAGCTACCGCCTTTTGCGAGCAGTACTTC. It translates to CATSRATAFCEQYF.

This chain links TRBV6-5 with TRBJ2-7, with 10 bases fitting TRBD2. J was trimmed by 8 bases and V by 0 bases; bases with no gene match: 7. This CDR3 is built from 15 residues. The V gene's germline CDR1 is MNHEY and CDR2 SVGAGI. CDR3 protein: CASSYSYQRGGKQYF. CDR3 nucleotides: TGTGCCAGCAGTTACTCGTACCAGCGGGGGGGAAAGCAGTACTTC.

The chain is built from TRBV29-1 and TRBJ1-2, with TRBD1 identical over 7 bases. The CDR3 loop spans 15 amino acids. J lost 7 bases, V lost 0 bases, and 11 bases had no gene match. Germline CDR1 and CDR2: SQVTM and ANQGSEA. DNA of the CDR3: TGCAGCGTTGAAGATGCCATAGACAGGGATTTTGGCTACACCTTC. Its translation is CSVEDAIDRDFGYTF.

This chain links TRBV4-3 with TRBJ2-3, with D perhaps matching TRBD1 or TRBD2 (5 bases each). Between the trimmed V and J ends, which lost 0 bases and 4 bases, there was a span of 14 bases. The CDR3 has 16 residues. CDR1 and CDR2 (germline): LGHNA, YSLEER. The DNA of the CDR3 is TGCGCCAGCAGCCAAGATCCCTCTCGAGGGGCAGATACGCAGTATTTT. This encodes CASSQDPSRGADTQYF.

This chain links TRBV5-1 with TRBJ2-3; D perhaps matches TRBD1 (5 bases). The CDR3 runs to 15 residues. Deletions cut 0 bases from V and 3 bases from J, with 11 bases between. CDR1 SGHRS and CDR2 YFSETQ come from the germline V gene. CDR3 in amino acids: CASSLEGQGTDTQYF. The CDR3 DNA follows: TGCGCCAGCAGCTTGGAAGGCCAGGGAACAGATACGCAGTATTTT. Filled out from reference TRBV5-1 and TRBJ2-3, the complete variable domain reads KAGVTQTPRYLIKTRGQQVTLSCSPISGHRSVSWYQQTPGQGLQFLFEYFSETQRNKGNFPGRFSGRQFSNSRSEMNVSTLELGDSALYLCASSLEGQGTDTQYFGPGTRLTVL.